This TCR beta chain stems from a study of blood T cells in healthy people across ages. Study-wide results and limits: Getting older went along with TCR beta diversity per million T cells dropping roughly linearly. Donor CMV status, an unknown factor, possibly confounded changes in expanded clonotypes.

In the case of this clonotype: The target antigen is unknown.

V dropped 3 bases and J dropped 6; count of bases not matched to a gene: 4. The CDR3 consists of 14 residues. Germline V gives CDR1 SGHRS, CDR2 YFSETQ. In each sample, at least 7 million PBMCs were isolated. A second 7 to 11 cycle PCR used barcoded and J-beta primers. The study obtained at least 2.5 million CDR3-containing paired-end reads from every sample. TCRdb redid the calling of the 5' RACE reads with MiXCR, one entry per CDR3 protein. The sample contains approximately 400,000 distinct CDR3 sequences, over 45% of which appear only once. This TCR was recovered from a man between 60 and 75 years old in good health. The V call is TRBV5-1, the J call TRBJ2-2, with 8 bases lining up with TRBD1. The sample consisted of blood. CDR3: CASSSGQGSGELFF. CDR3 sequence (DNA): TGCGCCAGCAGCTCCGGACAGGGTTCCGGGGAGCTGTTTTTT.